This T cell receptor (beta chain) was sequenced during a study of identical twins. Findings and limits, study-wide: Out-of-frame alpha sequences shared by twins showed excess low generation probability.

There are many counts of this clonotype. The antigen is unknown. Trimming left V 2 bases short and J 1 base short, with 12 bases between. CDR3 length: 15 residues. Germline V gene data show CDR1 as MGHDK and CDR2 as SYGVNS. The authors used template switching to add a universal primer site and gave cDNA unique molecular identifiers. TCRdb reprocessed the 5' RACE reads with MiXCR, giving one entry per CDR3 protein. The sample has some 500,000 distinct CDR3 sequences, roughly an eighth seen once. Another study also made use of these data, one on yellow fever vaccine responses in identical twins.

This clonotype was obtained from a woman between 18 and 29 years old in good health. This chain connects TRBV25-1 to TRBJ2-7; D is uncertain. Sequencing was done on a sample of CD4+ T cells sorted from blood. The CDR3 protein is CASSEPGASSYEQYF. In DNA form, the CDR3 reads TGTGCCAGCAGTGAACCGGGCGCGTCATCCTACGAGCAGTACTTC.